This TCR beta chain appears in the sequencing data of a study of blood T cell repertoires in COVID-19. Measured with immunoSEQ multiplex PCR; TCRdb has only the in-frame clones, and not every one. The sample consists of approximately 180,000 clones, roughly 87% of them appearing once. The sequence came from a woman aged 65 to 85 with acute or convalescent COVID-19. The sequencing sample was made of peripheral blood.

In nucleotides, the CDR3 is TGTGCCAGCAGTGTACCGGGACAGCTTAATGCTTTCTTT. This sequence encodes CASSVPGQLNAFF. The genes are TRBV27 and TRBJ1-1; TRBD1 agrees at 7 bases. CDR3 size: 13 residues. The V and J ends lost 5 bases and 11 bases, in that order; junction bases with no gene match: 11. CDR1 is MNHEY, CDR2 SMNVEV, per germline (reference sequence).